Listed here are 15 T cell receptor beta chains from one sample, sequenced in a study of graft-versus-host responses after intestinal transplantation. Profiled with immunoSEQ multiplex PCR; TCRdb holds only in-frame clones, not every one. In the table there are some 8,500 clones, 92% of which are singletons. Sequencing was performed on PBMCs, taken around 31 days after intestinal transplant. The receptors were gathered from a human patient who received an intestinal transplant, so some T cells may come from the graft donor.

A single count supports this clone. The chain employs TRBV11-3 and TRBJ2-1, with 9 bases aligning to TRBD2. V shed 5 bases, J shed 3 bases, and the junction held 11 bases outside the gene matches. From germline, CDR1 is SGHNT and CDR2 YENEEA. The CDR3 runs to 17 residues. The CDR3 nucleotides read TGTGCCAGCAGCGCATCCCGGGGGCGGGGGGGCTACAATGAGCAGTTCTTC. Translation gives CASSASRGRGGYNEQFF.

The chain uses TRBV30 and TRBJ2-3; a weak D match, TRBD1 (5 bases). This CDR3 is 14 amino acids long. Germline values: CDR1 GTSNPN, CDR2 SVGIG (reference sequence). V dropped 1 base and J dropped 5 bases, with 13 bases sitting between them. The CDR3 reads CAWSDGAGIDTQYF. The CDR3 DNA follows: TGTGCCTGGAGTGACGGTGCAGGGATAGATACGCAGTATTTT.

The genes are TRBV7-9 and TRBJ2-1; D remains unclear. CDR3 length: 15 residues. V lost 2 bases and J lost 4, with 12 bases in between. CDR1 is SEHNR and CDR2 is FQNEAQ in the germline V gene (reference sequence). CDR3 coding DNA: TGTGCCAGCAGCTTAATCCAGAGGTCGTACAATGAGCAGTTCTTC. Translated, it gives CASSLIQRSYNEQFF. Full variable domain (missing parts from reference TRBV7-9 and TRBJ2-1): DTGVSQNPRHKITKRGQNVTFRCDPISEHNRLYWYRQTLGQGPEFLTYFQNEAQLEKSRLLSDRFSAERPKGSFSTLEIQRTEQGDSAMYLCASSLIQRSYNEQFFGPGTRLTVL.

The gene calls are TRBV30 and TRBJ2-3, with D unresolved. Trimming removed 2 bases at V and 2 bases at J, with 14 bases between. Per the germline V gene, CDR1 is GTSNPN and CDR2 is SVGIG (reference sequence). CDR3 length equals 15 residues. DNA of the CDR3: TGTGCCTGGAGTACACCTCACTATGACACAGATACGCAGTATTTT. It translates to CAWSTPHYDTDTQYF. Supplemented by reference TRBV30 and TRBJ2-3, the full variable domain reads SQTIHQWPATLVQPVGSPLSLECTVEGTSNPNLYWYRQAAGRGLQLLFYSVGIGQISSEVPQNLSASRPQDRQFILSSKKLLLSDSGFYLCAWSTPHYDTDTQYFGPGTRLTVL.

The chain is built from TRBV19 and TRBJ1-1; no firm D call. In germline, CDR1 is LNHDA, CDR2 SQIVND (reference sequence). This CDR3 contains 13 residues. V was shortened by 3 bases and J by 4 bases, with 9 bases between the two germline ends. CDR3 region: CASSIGISTEAFF. For the CDR3, the DNA is TGTGCCAGTAGTATCGGGATTTCCACTGAAGCTTTCTTT.

The chain has TRBV2 and TRBJ2-5, with D tentatively TRBD2 (5 bases). This CDR3 contains 13 residues. Germline CDR1 and CDR2: SNHLY and FYNNEI. Trimming took 7 bases from V and 1 from J, leaving 10 bases between them. DNA of the CDR3: TGTGCCAGCAAGTGGCTAGCCCAAGAGACCCAGTACTTC. Encoded protein: CASKWLAQETQYF.

The V gene is TRBV7-2, the J gene TRBJ1-2; D may be TRBD1 (5 bases). The length of the CDR3 is 12 residues. The V end was cut by 1 base, the J end by 8 bases, with 8 bases between. Germline CDR1 reads SGHTA; CDR2 reads FQGNSA. CDR3 region: CASSLVGGGYTF. DNA of the CDR3: TGTGCCAGCAGCTTAGTGGGGGGGGGCTACACCTTC.

The chain carries TRBV6-6 and TRBJ1-1, with 8 bases that match TRBD1. V gave up 8 bases and J gave up 4 bases; unmatched junction bases: 3. The CDR3 length is 12 residues. Germline V gene sequence: CDR1 MNHNY, CDR2 SVGAGI (reference sequence). As DNA, the CDR3 is TGTGCCAGCTCCCAGGGGGCCACTGAAGCTTTCTTT. Amino acid sequence: CASSQGATEAFF.

The rearrangement links TRBV29-1 to TRBJ2-1; D may be TRBD2 (5 bases). This CDR3 spans 11 amino acids. Germline V lookup: CDR1 SQVTM, CDR2 ANQGSEA. Trimming cost V 4 bases and J 6 bases, with 7 bases left between them. CDR3 DNA: TGCAGCGTTGTAGAGGGCAATGAGCAGTTCTTC. Translation: CSVVEGNEQFF.

This clone was picked up one time. This chain uses TRBV21-1 with TRBJ2-1; the table gives TRBD2 as D, unverified against the DNA. TRBV21-1 is assigned pseudogene status. This CDR3 region has 14 residues. This CDR3 reads CASSKRQPLGEQFF. DNA for the CDR3: TGTGCCAGCAGCAAAAGGCAACCCCTAGGTGAGCAGTTCTTC.

The chain has TRBV7-3 and TRBJ2-1; D gene uncertain. V dropped 5 bases and J dropped 3 bases, with 20 bases sitting between them. The CDR3 runs to 17 residues. CDR1 and CDR2 from the germline V gene are SGHTA and FQGTGA. The CDR3 region has the DNA TGTGCCAGCAGCCAATACGCCGGGTCACTAAACTACAATGAGCAGTTCTTC. This codes for CASSQYAGSLNYNEQFF.

This clone is a singleton in its sample. The chain links TRBV7-8 to TRBJ1-1; maybe TRBD1 (6 bases). Germline loops: CDR1 SGHVS, CDR2 FQNEAQ. The V and J ends lost 7 bases and 3 bases respectively, with 9 bases between them. This CDR3 is 12 amino acids long. The CDR3 sequence: CASKQGDTEAFF. The CDR3, as DNA: TGTGCCAGCAAACAGGGAGACACTGAAGCTTTCTTT.

CDR3 sequence (DNA): TGTGCCAGCAGCTCCCCCGGGGTCTACGAGCAGTACTTC. Encoded protein: CASSSPGVYEQYF. The chain links TRBV7-9 to TRBJ2-7; a weak D match, TRBD2 (5 bases). The CDR3 sequence is 13 residues long. Trimming pared 4 bases from V and 3 bases from J, leaving 10 bases between. The V gene's germline CDR1 is SEHNR and CDR2 FQNEAQ (reference sequence).

There are a few counts of this clone. The rearrangement joins TRBV9 to TRBJ2-1; 16 bases line up with TRBD2. V lost 2 bases, J lost 8 bases, and 1 base stayed unmatched. Germline lookup yields CDR1 SGDLS and CDR2 YYNGEE. The CDR3 has 15 residues. Here the CDR3 reads CASSVGLAGGHEQFF. Written as DNA, the CDR3 is TGTGCCAGCAGCGTGGGACTAGCGGGGGGGCATGAGCAGTTCTTC. Based on the CDR3 plus reference TRBV9 and TRBJ2-1, the full variable domain is DSGVTQTPKHLITATGQRVTLRCSPRSGDLSVYWYQQSLDQGLQFLIQYYNGEERAKGNILERFSAQQFPDLHSELNLSSLELGDSALYFCASSVGLAGGHEQFFGPGTRLTVL.

The chain carries TRBV5-6 and TRBJ2-3; TRBD2 might be the D (6 bases). CDR3 length: 13 amino acids. Germline CDR1 and CDR2: SGHDT and YYEEEE. Trimming took off 2 bases at V and 4 bases at J, with 8 bases between the two ends. CDR3 DNA sequence: TGTGCCAGCAGCTTTACTAGCCCAGATACGCAGTATTTT. Translation: CASSFTSPDTQYF. Using reference TRBV5-6 and TRBJ2-3 for the parts outside the CDR3, the full variable domain is DAGVTQSPTHLIKTRGQQVTLRCSPKSGHDTVSWYQQALGQGPQFIFQYYEEEERQRGNFPDRFSGHQFPNYSSELNVNALLLGDSALYLCASSFTSPDTQYFGPGTRLTVL.